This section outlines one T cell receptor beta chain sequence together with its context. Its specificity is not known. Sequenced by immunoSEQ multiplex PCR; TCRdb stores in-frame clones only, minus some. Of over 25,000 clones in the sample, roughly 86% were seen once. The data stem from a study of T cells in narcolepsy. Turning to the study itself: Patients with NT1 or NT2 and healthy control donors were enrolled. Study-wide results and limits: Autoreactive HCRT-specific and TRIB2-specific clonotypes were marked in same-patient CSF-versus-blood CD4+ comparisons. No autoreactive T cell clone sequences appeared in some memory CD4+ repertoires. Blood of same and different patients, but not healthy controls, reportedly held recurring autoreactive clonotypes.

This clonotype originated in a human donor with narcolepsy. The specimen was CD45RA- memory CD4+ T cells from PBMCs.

The CDR3 is CASSLLQGNTEAFF. Here the CDR3 DNA reads TGTGCCAGCAGCTTATTACAGGGGAACACTGAAGCTTTCTTT. The chain employs TRBV7-9 and TRBJ1-1; possibly TRBD1 for D (6 bases). V gave up 2 bases and J gave up 1 base, with 8 bases separating them. CDR1 SEHNR and CDR2 FQNEAQ come from the germline V gene (reference sequence). The CDR3 extends over 14 amino acids.